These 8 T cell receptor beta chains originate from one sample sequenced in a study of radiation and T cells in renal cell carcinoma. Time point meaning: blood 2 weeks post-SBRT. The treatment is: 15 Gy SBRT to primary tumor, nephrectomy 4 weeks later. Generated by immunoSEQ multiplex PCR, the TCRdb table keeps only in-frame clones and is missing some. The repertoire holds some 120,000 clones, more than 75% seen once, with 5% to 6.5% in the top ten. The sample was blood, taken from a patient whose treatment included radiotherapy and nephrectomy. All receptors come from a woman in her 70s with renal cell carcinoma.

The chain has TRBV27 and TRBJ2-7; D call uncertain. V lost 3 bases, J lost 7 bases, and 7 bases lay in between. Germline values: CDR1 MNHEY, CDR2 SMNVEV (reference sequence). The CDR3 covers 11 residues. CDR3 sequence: CASSFRGEQYF. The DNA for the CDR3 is TGTGCCAGCAGTTTCCGCGGTGAGCAGTACTTC.

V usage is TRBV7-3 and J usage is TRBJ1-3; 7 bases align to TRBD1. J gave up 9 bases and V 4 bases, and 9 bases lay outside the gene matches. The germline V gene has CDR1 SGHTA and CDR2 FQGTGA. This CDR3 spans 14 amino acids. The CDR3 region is CASSSGTEGATIYF. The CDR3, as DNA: TGTGCCAGCAGCTCCGGGACAGAAGGTGCCACCATATATTTT.

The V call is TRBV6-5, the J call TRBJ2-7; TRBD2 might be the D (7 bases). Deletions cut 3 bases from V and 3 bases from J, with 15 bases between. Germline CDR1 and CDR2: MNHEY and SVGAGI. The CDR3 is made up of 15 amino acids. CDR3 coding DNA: TGTGCCAGCAGTTATAGACGGGGGGCCCTCTACGAGCAGTACTTC. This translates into CASSYRRGALYEQYF.

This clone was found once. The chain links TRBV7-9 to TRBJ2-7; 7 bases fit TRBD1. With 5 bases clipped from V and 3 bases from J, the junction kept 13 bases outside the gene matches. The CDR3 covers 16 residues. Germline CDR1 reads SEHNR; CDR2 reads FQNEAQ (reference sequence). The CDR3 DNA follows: TGTGCCAGCAGCCCCAGGCCCGGACAGGAAGACTACGAGCAGTACTTC. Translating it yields CASSPRPGQEDYEQYF.

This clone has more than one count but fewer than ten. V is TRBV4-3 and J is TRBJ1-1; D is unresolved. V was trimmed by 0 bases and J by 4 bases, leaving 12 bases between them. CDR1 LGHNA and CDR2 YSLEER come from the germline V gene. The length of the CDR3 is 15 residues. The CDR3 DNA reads TGCGCCAGCAGCCAAGATAGCCACAGCAGCACTGAAGCTTTCTTT. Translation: CASSQDSHSSTEAFF.

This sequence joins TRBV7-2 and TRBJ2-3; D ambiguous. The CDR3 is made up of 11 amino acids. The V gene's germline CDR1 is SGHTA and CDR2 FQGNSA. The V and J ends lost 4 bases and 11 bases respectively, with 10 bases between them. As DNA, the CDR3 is TGTGCCAGCAGCTCGGACCTGCTGCAGTATTTT. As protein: CASSSDLLQYF.

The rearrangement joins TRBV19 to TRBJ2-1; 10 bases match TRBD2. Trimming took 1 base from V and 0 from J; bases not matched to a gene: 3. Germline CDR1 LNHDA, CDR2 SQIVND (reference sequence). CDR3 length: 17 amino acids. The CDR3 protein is CASSIGSSGSSYNEQFF. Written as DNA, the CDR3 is TGTGCCAGTAGTATAGGCTCTAGCGGGAGCTCCTACAATGAGCAGTTCTTC.

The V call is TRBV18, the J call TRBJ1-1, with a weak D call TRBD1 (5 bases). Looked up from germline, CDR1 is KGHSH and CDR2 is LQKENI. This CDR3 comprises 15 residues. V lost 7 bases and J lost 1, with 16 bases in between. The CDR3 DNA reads TGTGCCAGCTTACGGACGGGGACTAGGAACACTGAAGCTTTCTTT. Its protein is CASLRTGTRNTEAFF.